This T cell receptor (beta chain) originates from a study of blood T cell repertoires in COVID-19. V shed 0 bases and J shed 3 bases, with 9 bases lying between them. CDR3 size: 14 residues. Germline CDR1 reads SGHNT; CDR2 reads YYREEE (reference sequence). Measured with immunoSEQ multiplex PCR; TCRdb has only the in-frame clones, and not every one. The profile shows about 160,000 clones, under 80% of them singletons. This sequence joins TRBV5-4 and TRBJ1-2; D not resolved. This receptor was identified in a man aged 65-85 years with acute or convalescent COVID-19. Sample: peripheral blood. The CDR3 loop reads CASSLEGGYYGYTF. CDR3 bases: TGTGCCAGCAGCTTGGAAGGAGGGTACTATGGCTACACCTTC.